A single sample is the source of the 14 T cell receptor beta chains below, sequenced in a study of healthy donors' naive CD4 and CD8 T cells. Each TCR library used roughly 490 ng of total RNA and a linear amplification protocol. TCRdb called the reads again in MiXCR, with one record for every CDR3 protein. The sample contains about 200,000 distinct CDR3 sequences, under 85% of which appear only once. Sequences were obtained from naive CD4+ and CD8+ T cells sorted from blood, pooled from several donors. The receptors originated from a pool of human donors in good health; the sample pools cells from several healthy donors.

The chain is built from TRBV4-3 and TRBJ2-7; 7 bases are a match to TRBD1. The J call is in doubt because the DNA end fits TRBJ2-5 better. Germline V gene lookup returns CDR1 LGHNA and CDR2 YSLEER. CDR3 length: 15 residues. The CDR3 DNA sequence: TGCGCCAGCAGCGTCATGAAGGGGGCGCCAGAGACCCAGTACTTC. The encoded protein is CASSVMKGAPETQYF.

This clonotype occurred a few times. The chain uses TRBV12-3 or TRBV12-4 and TRBJ2-7, with 11 bases identical to TRBD2. The trim removed 5 bases at V and 7 bases at J, leaving 10 bases unmatched. The CDR3 has 15 amino acids. CDR3 sequence: CASSRLAGKWGEQYF. CDR3 nucleotide sequence: TGTGCCAGCAGTCGACTAGCGGGAAAGTGGGGAGAGCAGTACTTC.

This chain links TRBV29-1 with TRBJ2-4; 7 nucleotides align to TRBD2. There are 15 residues in the CDR3. J lost 5 bases, V lost 4 bases, and 11 bases had no gene match. Looked up from germline, CDR1 is SQVTM and CDR2 is ANQGSEA. The CDR3 loop is CSVGASGRGQNIQYF. Written as DNA, the CDR3 is TGCAGCGTTGGAGCTAGCGGAAGAGGTCAAAACATTCAGTACTTC.

This clonotype was counted only a few times. The chain couples TRBV29-1 to TRBJ2-1; D is possibly TRBD2 (5 bases). This CDR3 has 15 residues. CDR1 and CDR2 from the germline V gene are SQVTM and ANQGSEA. The V end was cut by 7 bases, the J end by 9 bases, with 25 bases between. The CDR3 protein is CSAAHRGADLGEQFF. The DNA for the CDR3 is TGCAGCGCAGCCCACCGAGGAGCGGATCTCGGTGAGCAGTTCTTC.

The chain employs TRBV6-1 and TRBJ2-7; the D call may be TRBD1 or TRBD2 (6 bases each). Germline assignment: CDR1 MNHNS and CDR2 SASEGT. CDR3 length: 14 residues. Trimming took off 8 bases at V and 2 bases at J, with 16 bases between the two ends. The CDR3 nucleotides are TGTGCCAGCTGGTCATCCGGGGGCGCCTACGAGCAGTACTTC. Encoded protein: CASWSSGGAYEQYF.

J is TRBJ1-5 and V is TRBV29-1; D gene ambiguous. Germline CDR1 SQVTM, CDR2 ANQGSEA. V was pared by 4 bases and J by 3 bases, with 7 bases between. There are 12 residues in the CDR3. The CDR3 coding sequence is TGCAGCGTTGGGGATTTCAATCAGCCCCAGCATTTT. Amino acids: CSVGDFNQPQHF.

The gene calls are TRBV19 and TRBJ1-6; D not resolved. CDR1 and CDR2 (germline): LNHDA, SQIVND (reference sequence). The CDR3 contains 15 residues. The germline V and J ends were trimmed by 6 bases and 0 bases, with 9 bases remaining between them. The CDR3 region is CASSFRSSYNSPLHF. In DNA, the CDR3 is TGTGCCAGTAGCTTTAGGAGCTCCTATAATTCACCCCTCCACTTT.

This clonotype has just one count. V gene TRBV19 combines with J gene TRBJ2-1, with 8 bases lining up with TRBD1. V lost 6 bases and J lost 1; bases outside the gene matches: 2. Per germline, CDR1 LNHDA and CDR2 SQIVND (reference sequence). The CDR3 totals 14 residues. CDR3 in DNA: TGTGCCAGTAGCCACAGGGGGTCCTACAATGAGCAGTTCTTC. Translation: CASSHRGSYNEQFF.

The V and J genes are TRBV6-6 and TRBJ2-1, with TRBD1 as a possible D gene (6 bases). This CDR3 is 12 amino acids long. The germline V and J ends were trimmed by 10 bases and 6 bases, with 13 bases remaining between them. The germline V gene encodes CDR1 MNHNY and CDR2 SVGAGI (reference sequence). Written as DNA, the CDR3 is TGTGCCACCACGGACAGTGTCAATGAGCAGTTCTTC. Amino acids: CATTDSVNEQFF.

This chain links TRBV6-5 with TRBJ1-1; 9 positions agree with TRBD1. This CDR3 region has 15 residues. V lost 0 bases to trimming and J lost 2 bases; unmatched junction nucleotides: 1. In germline, CDR1 is MNHEY, CDR2 SVGAGI. CDR3 sequence reads: CASSYSDRGNTEAFF. The CDR3 region has the DNA TGTGCCAGCAGTTACTCGGACAGGGGAAACACTGAAGCTTTCTTT.

The V and J genes are TRBV6-6 and TRBJ1-3; D remains ambiguous. This CDR3 has 15 residues. Germline V gene data show CDR1 as MNHNY and CDR2 as SVGAGI (reference sequence). V gave up 2 bases and J gave up 1 base, with 9 bases separating them. CDR3 protein: CASSYRPASGNTIYF. The CDR3 bases are TGTGCCAGCAGTTACAGGCCAGCATCTGGAAACACCATATATTTT.

The V gene is TRBV29-1, the J gene TRBJ2-7, with D uncertain. This CDR3 has 12 residues. Trimming left V 4 bases short and J 3 bases short, with 10 bases between. Looked up from germline, CDR1 is SQVTM and CDR2 is ANQGSEA. As DNA, the CDR3 is TGCAGCGTTGCTCAGAACCTCTACGAGCAGTACTTC. This sequence encodes CSVAQNLYEQYF.

The V call is TRBV6-5, the J call TRBJ1-5; 7 bases map to TRBD1. Germline V gives CDR1 MNHEY, CDR2 SVGAGI. With V trimmed by 2 bases and J by 6 bases, 4 bases remained unmatched. The CDR3 length is 14 residues. CDR3 amino acids: CASSYGGGGQPQHF. DNA for the CDR3: TGTGCCAGCAGTTACGGAGGGGGCGGTCAGCCCCAGCATTTT.

The J gene is TRBJ2-7, the V gene TRBV29-1; a weak D match, TRBD1 (6 bases). The CDR3 consists of 13 residues. Germline assignment: CDR1 SQVTM and CDR2 ANQGSEA. V was trimmed by 7 bases and J by 2 bases, leaving 15 bases between them. The CDR3 here is CSAGTSSTYEQYF. For the CDR3, the DNA is TGCAGCGCAGGGACATCCAGTACCTACGAGCAGTACTTC.